The entry below gives a single T cell receptor beta chain sequence along with its context. As yet, its antigen is unknown. Clones were read by immunoSEQ multiplex PCR, and TCRdb kept only the in-frame ones, dropping some. The sample has around 2.1 million clones, about 93% seen once. Germline CDR1 LGHNA, CDR2 YNFKEQ. V lost 0 bases and J 6 bases, leaving 19 bases between the germline ends. The CDR3 covers 17 residues. Naive CD8 cells comprised CD45RO-negative, CCR7-positively selected cells, excluding terminally differentiated effector memory CD45RA+ cells. The sample belongs to a study of shared clonotypes between healthy human individuals. Turning to the study itself: Each donor contributed plates that comprised three CD4 naive, three CD4 memory, two CD8 naive and one CD8 memory.

Notes on the study in general: Though the depth was large, rarefaction showed that sorted-subset sequencing was incomplete. Clonotype sharing across a handful of donors was observed for around 5% of naive CD4 clonotypes.

This sequence was found in a young man in good health. Some clones in this sample may be carry-over from other donors' samples. The chain joins TRBV4-2 to TRBJ2-3; D possibly matches TRBD1 or TRBD2 (5 bases each). The sample taken for sequencing was naive CD8+ T cells from PBMCs. The CDR3 is CASSQDDRDAPFDTQYF. The CDR3 DNA sequence: TGTGCCAGCAGCCAAGATGACCGGGACGCCCCGTTCGATACGCAGTATTTT.